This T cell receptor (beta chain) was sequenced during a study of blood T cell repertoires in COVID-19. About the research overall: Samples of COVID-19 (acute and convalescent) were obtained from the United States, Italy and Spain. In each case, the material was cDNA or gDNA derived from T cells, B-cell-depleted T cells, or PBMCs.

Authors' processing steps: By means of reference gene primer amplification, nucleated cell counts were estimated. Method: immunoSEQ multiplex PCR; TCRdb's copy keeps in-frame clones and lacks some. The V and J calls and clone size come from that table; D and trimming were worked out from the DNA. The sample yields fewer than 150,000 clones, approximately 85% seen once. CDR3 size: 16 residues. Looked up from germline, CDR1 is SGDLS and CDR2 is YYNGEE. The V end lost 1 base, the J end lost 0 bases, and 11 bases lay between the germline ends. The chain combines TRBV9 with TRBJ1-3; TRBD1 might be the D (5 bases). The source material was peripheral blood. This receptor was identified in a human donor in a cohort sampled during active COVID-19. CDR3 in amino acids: CASSVSADSSGNTIYF. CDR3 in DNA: TGTGCCAGCAGCGTATCCGCCGACAGCTCTGGAAACACCATATATTTT.